These T cell receptor beta chains were read from a single sample in a study of shared clonotypes between healthy human individuals. The protocol was immunoSEQ multiplex PCR, while the TCRdb copy is restricted to in-frame clones and leaves out a portion. The sample comprises roughly 600,000 clones, 95% to 98% of which are singletons, and approximately 0.33% rests with the top ten. Source material: naive CD8+ T cells sorted from blood. The source of these receptors is a young man in good health. Both conserved end residues are part of each CDR3. A D gene is named only where the DNA matches it firmly. A row's size may be missing; if present it is once, few, many or a size class.

d_call	v_call	clone_size	j_call	cdr3_aa	cdr3_nt
TRBD2	TRBV29-1	.	TRBJ2-1	CSVPASGSNEQFF	TGCAGCGTTCCGGCTAGCGGGAGTAATGAGCAGTTCTTC
.	TRBV5-1	.	TRBJ2-3	CASSPTEVLITDTQYF	TGCGCCAGCAGTCCCACGGAGGTCTTAATTACAGATACGCAGTATTTT
.	TRBV5-6	.	TRBJ1-5	CASSPGPGDQPQHF	TGTGCCAGCAGTCCGGGGCCAGGGGACCAGCCCCAGCATTTT
.	TRBV27	.	TRBJ2-2	CASSPLTGELFF	TGTGCCAGCAGTCCTTTAACCGGGGAGCTGTTTTTT
.	TRBV29-1	.	TRBJ2-6	CSARVSGANVLTF	TGCAGCGCCCGAGTCTCTGGGGCCAACGTCCTGACTTTC
TRBD2	TRBV27	.	TRBJ2-7	CASSRSGSWYEQYF	TGTGCCAGCAGTAGGAGCGGGAGTTGGTACGAGCAGTACTTC
.	TRBV7-9	.	TRBJ1-3	CASSFPSSARNSGNTIYF	TGTGCCAGCAGCTTCCCTTCCTCGGCGCGAAACTCTGGAAACACCATATATTTT
TRBD2	TRBV11-2	.	TRBJ2-3	CASSLVGTRAQDTQYF	TGTGCCAGCAGCTTAGTAGGGACTAGGGCACAAGATACGCAGTATTTT
.	TRBV7-9	once	TRBJ2-5	CASSTTLETQYF	TGTGCCAGCAGCACAACCCTAGAGACCCAGTACTTC
TRBD2	TRBV9	once	TRBJ2-1	CASSGTSGSFHEQFF	TGTGCCAGCAGCGGAACTAGCGGGAGTTTCCATGAGCAGTTCTTC
TRBD1	TRBV15	.	TRBJ1-5	CATSSRQGDRQPQHF	TGTGCCACCAGCAGCCGACAGGGAGATCGTCAGCCCCAGCATTTT
.	TRBV10-3	.	TRBJ2-1	CAISEGQERVEQFF	TGTGCCATCAGTGAAGGTCAGGAGCGGGTTGAGCAGTTCTTC
.	TRBV6-1	.	TRBJ2-7	CASSEWSGRVIYEQYF	TGTGCCAGCAGTGAATGGTCGGGACGGGTGATCTACGAGCAGTACTTC
.	TRBV4-3	.	TRBJ2-7	CASSQGAADVSEQYF	TGCGCCAGCAGCCAAGGTGCAGCGGACGTTAGCGAGCAGTACTTC
TRBD2	TRBV7-2	.	TRBJ2-3	CASSLTGLAVDTQYF	TGTGCCAGCAGCCTAACGGGACTAGCAGTGGATACGCAGTATTTT
TRBD2	TRBV5-1	.	TRBJ2-7	CASSSFWREGRSGEQYF	TGCGCCAGCAGCTCATTTTGGCGGGAGGGCCGAAGTGGCGAGCAGTACTTC
TRBD1	TRBV29-1	.	TRBJ2-7	CSVRGTGTGEYEQYF	TGCAGCGTTAGGGGCACCGGGACAGGGGAATACGAGCAGTACTTC
TRBD1	TRBV29-1	.	TRBJ1-1	CSVLKTGKGTEAFF	TGCAGCGTTCTTAAGACAGGGAAGGGCACTGAAGCTTTCTTT
TRBD2	TRBV27	.	TRBJ2-1	CASSFLGAGGPANEQFF	TGTGCCAGCAGTTTCTTGGGAGCGGGAGGGCCTGCCAATGAGCAGTTCTTC
.	TRBV5-4	.	TRBJ1-4	CASSLAGGGVDEKLFF	TGTGCCAGCAGCTTGGCAGGAGGAGGGGTGGATGAAAAACTGTTTTTT
.	TRBV29-1	once	TRBJ2-3	CSGEGQTEGTDTQYF	TGCAGCGGAGAGGGTCAGACTGAAGGCACAGATACGCAGTATTTT
TRBD2	TRBV2	.	TRBJ2-3	CATPGGGARTDTQYF	TGTGCCACCCCGGGGGGGGGCGCCCGCACAGATACGCAGTATTTT
TRBD2	TRBV7-9	.	TRBJ2-7	CASSFSSGAYEQYF	TGTGCCAGCAGCTTTTCTAGCGGGGCCTACGAGCAGTACTTC
TRBD1	TRBV7-6	.	TRBJ1-2	CASSSTDREGNGYTF	TGTGCCAGCAGCTCAACGGACAGGGAGGGAAATGGCTACACCTTC
TRBD2	TRBV27	once	TRBJ2-5	CASSTGSSGGETQYF	TGTGCCAGCAGCACAGGATCTAGCGGAGGGGAGACCCAGTACTTC
TRBD2	TRBV5-4	once	TRBJ2-5	CASSSGTGLVGETQYF	TGTGCCAGCAGCTCCGGCACGGGACTAGTTGGTGAGACCCAGTACTTC